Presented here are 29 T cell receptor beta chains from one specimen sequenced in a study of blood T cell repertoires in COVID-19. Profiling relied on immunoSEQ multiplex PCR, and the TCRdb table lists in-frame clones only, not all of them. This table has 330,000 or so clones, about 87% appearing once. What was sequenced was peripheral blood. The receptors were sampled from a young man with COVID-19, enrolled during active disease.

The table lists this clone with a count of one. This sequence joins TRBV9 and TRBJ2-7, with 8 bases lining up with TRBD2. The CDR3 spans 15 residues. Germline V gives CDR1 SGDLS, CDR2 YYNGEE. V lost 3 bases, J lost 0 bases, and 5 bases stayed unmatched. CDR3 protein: CASSAGGGSSYEQYF. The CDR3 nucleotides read TGTGCCAGCAGCGCCGGGGGGGGTTCCTCCTACGAGCAGTACTTC.

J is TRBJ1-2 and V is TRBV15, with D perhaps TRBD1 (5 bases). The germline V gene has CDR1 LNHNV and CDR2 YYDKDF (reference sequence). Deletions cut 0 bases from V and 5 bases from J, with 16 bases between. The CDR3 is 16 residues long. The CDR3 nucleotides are TGTGCCACCAGCAGAGACAGGGCCCGGGTGGGATATGGCTACACCTTC. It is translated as CATSRDRARVGYGYTF.

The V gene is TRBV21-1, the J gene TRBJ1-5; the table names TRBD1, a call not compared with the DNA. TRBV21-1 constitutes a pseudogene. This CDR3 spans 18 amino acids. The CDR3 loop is CASSKHPDRNRSNQPQHF. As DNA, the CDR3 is TGTGCCAGCAGCAAACACCCTGACAGGAACCGTAGCAATCAGCCCCAGCATTTT.

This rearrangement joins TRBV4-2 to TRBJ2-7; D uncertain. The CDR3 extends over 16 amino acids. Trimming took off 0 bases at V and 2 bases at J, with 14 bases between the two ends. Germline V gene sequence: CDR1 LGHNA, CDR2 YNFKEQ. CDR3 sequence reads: CASSQDGLERAYEQYF. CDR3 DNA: TGTGCCAGCAGCCAAGATGGCCTAGAGAGAGCCTACGAGCAGTACTTC.

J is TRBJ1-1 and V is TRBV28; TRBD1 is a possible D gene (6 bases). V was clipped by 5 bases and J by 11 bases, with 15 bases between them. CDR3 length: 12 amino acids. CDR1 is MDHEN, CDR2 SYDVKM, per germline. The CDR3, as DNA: TGTGCCAGCAGTCCTAGGACAGTTACGGCTTTCTTT. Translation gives CASSPRTVTAFF.

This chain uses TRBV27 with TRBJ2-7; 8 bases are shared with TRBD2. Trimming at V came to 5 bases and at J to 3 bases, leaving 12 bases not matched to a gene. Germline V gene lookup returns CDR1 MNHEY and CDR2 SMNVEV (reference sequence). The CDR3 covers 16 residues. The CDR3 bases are TGTGCCAGCAGTCCCGAGGGAGCGGGGGAATTCTACGAGCAGTACTTC. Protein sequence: CASSPEGAGEFYEQYF.

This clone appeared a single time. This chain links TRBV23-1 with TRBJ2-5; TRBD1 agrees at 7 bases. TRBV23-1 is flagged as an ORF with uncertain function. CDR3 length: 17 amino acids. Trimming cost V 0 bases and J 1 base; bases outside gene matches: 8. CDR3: CASSQSGRGPSQETQYF. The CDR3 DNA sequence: TGCGCCAGCAGTCAATCAGGAAGGGGGCCATCCCAAGAGACCCAGTACTTC.

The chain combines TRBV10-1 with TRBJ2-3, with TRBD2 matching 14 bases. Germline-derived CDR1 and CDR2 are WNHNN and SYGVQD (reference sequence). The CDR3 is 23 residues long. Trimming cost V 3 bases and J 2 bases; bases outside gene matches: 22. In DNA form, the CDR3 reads TGCGCCAGCAGTGATTCCCCCGCTCCGGAGGGACTAGCGGGGGTTGGGGTCACAGATACGCAGTATTTT. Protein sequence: CASSDSPAPEGLAGVGVTDTQYF.

The CDR3 loop is CASSDRFFGPRVTGELFF. CDR3 in DNA: TGTGCCAGCAGCGACCGTTTTTTCGGGCCGAGGGTAACCGGGGAGCTGTTTTTT. The chain couples TRBV9 to TRBJ2-2, with a weak D call TRBD2 (5 bases). V lost 3 bases and J 5 bases, leaving 23 bases between the germline ends. Germline assignment: CDR1 SGDLS and CDR2 YYNGEE. This CDR3 has 18 residues.

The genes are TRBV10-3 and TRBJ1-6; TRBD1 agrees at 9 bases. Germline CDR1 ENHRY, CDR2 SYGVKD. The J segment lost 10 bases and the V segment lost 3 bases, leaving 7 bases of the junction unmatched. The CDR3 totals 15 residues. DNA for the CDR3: TGTGCCATCAGTGATCGAACAGGGGGCGGCTCACCCCTCCACTTT. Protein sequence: CAISDRTGGGSPLHF.

CDR3 nucleotides: TGTGCCAGCAGCTTAAGGCGGGGGGGCCCGGAGACCCAGTACTTC. Translating it yields CASSLRRGGPETQYF. The gene calls are TRBV7-3 and TRBJ2-5, with 9 bases identical to TRBD2. Germline V gene data show CDR1 as SGHTA and CDR2 as FQGTGA. With V trimmed by 1 base and J by 5 bases, 5 bases remained unmatched. This CDR3 spans 15 amino acids.

The CDR3 loop is CASSHRDRTF. DNA for the CDR3: TGTGCCAGCAGTCACAGGGACCGCACCTTC. The chain recombines TRBV6-5 with TRBJ1-2, with D tentatively TRBD1 (6 bases). The CDR3 contains 10 residues. In germline, CDR1 is MNHEY, CDR2 SVGAGI. V was trimmed by 5 bases and J by 13 bases, leaving 11 bases between them.

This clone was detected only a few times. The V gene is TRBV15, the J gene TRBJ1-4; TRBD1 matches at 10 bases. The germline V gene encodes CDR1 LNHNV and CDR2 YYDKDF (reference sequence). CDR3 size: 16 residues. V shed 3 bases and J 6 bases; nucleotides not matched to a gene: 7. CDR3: CATSSRAGTGDEKLFF. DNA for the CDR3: TGTGCCACCAGCAGCCGAGCCGGGACAGGGGATGAAAAACTGTTTTTT.

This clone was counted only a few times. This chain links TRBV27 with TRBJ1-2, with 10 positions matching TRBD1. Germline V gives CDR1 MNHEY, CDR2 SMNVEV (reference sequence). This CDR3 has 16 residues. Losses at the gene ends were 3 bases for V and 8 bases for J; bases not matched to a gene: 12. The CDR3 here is CASSFLGRDRGQGYTF. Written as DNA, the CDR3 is TGTGCCAGCAGTTTTTTAGGCCGGGACAGGGGCCAAGGCTACACCTTC.

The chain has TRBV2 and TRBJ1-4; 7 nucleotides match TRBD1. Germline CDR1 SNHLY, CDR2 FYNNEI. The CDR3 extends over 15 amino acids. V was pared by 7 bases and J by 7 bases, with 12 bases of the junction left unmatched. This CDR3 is CASNLNRGRGEKLFF. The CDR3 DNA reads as TGTGCCAGCAATTTAAACAGGGGAAGAGGTGAAAAACTGTTTTTT.

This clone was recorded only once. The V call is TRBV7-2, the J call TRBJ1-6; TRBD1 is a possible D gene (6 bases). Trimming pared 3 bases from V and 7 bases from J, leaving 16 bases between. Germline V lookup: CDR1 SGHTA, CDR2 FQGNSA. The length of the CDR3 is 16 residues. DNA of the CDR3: TGTGCCAGCAGCTTGTTAATGGGGGCCCCGAATTCACCCCTCCACTTT. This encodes CASSLLMGAPNSPLHF.

The CDR3 DNA follows: TGTGCCAGCAGCCCGACAGGGAGAACCGGGGAGCTGTTTTTT. Translating gives CASSPTGRTGELFF. The chain uses TRBV3-1 (or the pseudogene TRBV3-2) and TRBJ2-2, with 7 bases aligning to TRBD1. CDR3 length: 14 amino acids. The trim removed 4 bases at V and 5 bases at J, leaving 4 bases unmatched. In germline, CDR1 is LGHDT, CDR2 YNNKEL (reference sequence).

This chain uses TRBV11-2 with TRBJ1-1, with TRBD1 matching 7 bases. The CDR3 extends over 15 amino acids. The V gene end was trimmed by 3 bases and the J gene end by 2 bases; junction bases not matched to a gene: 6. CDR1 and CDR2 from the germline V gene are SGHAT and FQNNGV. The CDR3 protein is CASSFTGTANTEAFF. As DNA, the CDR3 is TGTGCCAGCAGCTTCACCGGGACAGCCAACACTGAAGCTTTCTTT.

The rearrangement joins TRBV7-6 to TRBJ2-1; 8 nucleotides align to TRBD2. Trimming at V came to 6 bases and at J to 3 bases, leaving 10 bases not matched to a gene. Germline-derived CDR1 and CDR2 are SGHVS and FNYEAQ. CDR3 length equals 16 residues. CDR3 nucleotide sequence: TGTGCCAGCAGTTATACCGGGGGGGCAAGCTACAATGAGCAGTTCTTC. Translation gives CASSYTGGASYNEQFF.

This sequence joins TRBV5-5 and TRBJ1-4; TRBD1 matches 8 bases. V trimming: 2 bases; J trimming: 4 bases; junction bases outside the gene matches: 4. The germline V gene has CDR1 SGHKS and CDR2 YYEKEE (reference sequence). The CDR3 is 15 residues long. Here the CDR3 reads CASSFQGAFNEKLFF. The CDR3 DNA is TGTGCCAGCAGCTTCCAGGGGGCGTTTAATGAAAAACTGTTTTTT.

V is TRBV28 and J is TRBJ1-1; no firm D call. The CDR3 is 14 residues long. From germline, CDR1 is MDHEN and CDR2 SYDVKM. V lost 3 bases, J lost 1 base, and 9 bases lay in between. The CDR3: CASSLTPTNTEAFF. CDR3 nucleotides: TGTGCCAGCAGTTTGACACCGACGAACACTGAAGCTTTCTTT.

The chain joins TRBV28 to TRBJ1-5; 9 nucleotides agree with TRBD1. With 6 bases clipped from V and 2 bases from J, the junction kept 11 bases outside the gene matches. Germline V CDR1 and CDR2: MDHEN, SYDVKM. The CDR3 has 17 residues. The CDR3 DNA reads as TGTGCCAGCAGACCTCACCTGGGACAGGGACGCAATCAGCCCCAGCATTTT. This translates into CASRPHLGQGRNQPQHF.

Here the CDR3 DNA reads TGTGCCAGCAGCTCCGGCCCCAGGGTCCCGAGCATTCAGTACTTC. As protein: CASSSGPRVPSIQYF. The V and J genes are TRBV5-5 and TRBJ2-4; a weak D match, TRBD1 (5 bases). Trimming stripped 3 bases from V and 9 bases from J, with 19 bases between. Per the germline V gene, CDR1 is SGHKS and CDR2 is YYEKEE (reference sequence). The CDR3 sequence is 15 residues long.

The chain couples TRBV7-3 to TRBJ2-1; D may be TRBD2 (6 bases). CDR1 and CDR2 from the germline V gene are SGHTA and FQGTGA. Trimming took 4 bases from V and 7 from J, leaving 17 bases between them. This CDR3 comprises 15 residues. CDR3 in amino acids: CASSSPMGGANEQFF. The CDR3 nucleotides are TGTGCCAGCAGCTCCCCGATGGGGGGTGCGAATGAGCAGTTCTTC. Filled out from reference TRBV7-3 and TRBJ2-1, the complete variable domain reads GAGVSQTPSNKVTEKGKYVELRCDPISGHTALYWYRQSLGQGPEFLIYFQGTGAADDSGLPNDRFFAVRPEGSVSTLKIQRTERGDSAVYLCASSSPMGGANEQFFGPGTRLTVL.

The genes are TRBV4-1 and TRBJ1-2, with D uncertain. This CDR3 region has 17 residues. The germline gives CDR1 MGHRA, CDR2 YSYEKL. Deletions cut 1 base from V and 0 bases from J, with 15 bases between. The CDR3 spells CASSQGENTVTNYGYTF. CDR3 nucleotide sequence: TGCGCCAGCAGCCAAGGAGAGAACACAGTGACTAACTATGGCTACACCTTC.

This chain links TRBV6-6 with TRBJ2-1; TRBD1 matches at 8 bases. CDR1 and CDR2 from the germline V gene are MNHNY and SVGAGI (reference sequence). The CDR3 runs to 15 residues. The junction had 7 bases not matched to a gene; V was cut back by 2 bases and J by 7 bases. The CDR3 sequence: CASSYTGQASNEQFF. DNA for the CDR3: TGTGCCAGCAGTTACACGGGACAGGCTTCTAATGAGCAGTTCTTC.

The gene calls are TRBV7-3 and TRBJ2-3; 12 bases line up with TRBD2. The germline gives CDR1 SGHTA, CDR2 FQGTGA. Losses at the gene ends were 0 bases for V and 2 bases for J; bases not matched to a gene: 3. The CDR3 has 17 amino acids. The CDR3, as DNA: TGTGCCAGCAGCTTAACTGGACTAGCGGGGCCCACAGATACGCAGTATTTT. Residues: CASSLTGLAGPTDTQYF.

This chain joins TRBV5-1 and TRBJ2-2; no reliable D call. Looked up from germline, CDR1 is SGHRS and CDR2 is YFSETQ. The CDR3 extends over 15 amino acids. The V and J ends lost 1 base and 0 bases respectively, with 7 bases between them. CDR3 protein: CASSLIPTNTGELFF. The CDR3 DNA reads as TGCGCCAGCAGCTTGATCCCCACGAACACCGGGGAGCTGTTTTTT.

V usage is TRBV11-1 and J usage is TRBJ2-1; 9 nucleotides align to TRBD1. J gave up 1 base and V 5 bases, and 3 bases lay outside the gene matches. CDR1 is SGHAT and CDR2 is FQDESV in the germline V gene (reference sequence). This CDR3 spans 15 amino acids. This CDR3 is CASSLGQGSYNEQFF. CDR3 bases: TGTGCCAGCAGCCTAGGACAGGGGTCCTACAATGAGCAGTTCTTC.